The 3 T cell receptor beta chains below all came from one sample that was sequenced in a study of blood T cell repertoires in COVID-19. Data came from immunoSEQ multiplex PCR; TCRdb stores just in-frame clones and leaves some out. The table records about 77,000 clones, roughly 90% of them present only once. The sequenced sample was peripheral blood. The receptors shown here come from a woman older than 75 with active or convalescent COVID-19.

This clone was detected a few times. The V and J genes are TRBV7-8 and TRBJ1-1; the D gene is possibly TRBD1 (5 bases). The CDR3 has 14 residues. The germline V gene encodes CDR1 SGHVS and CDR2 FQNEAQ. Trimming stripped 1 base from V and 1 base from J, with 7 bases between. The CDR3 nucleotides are TGTGCCAGCAGCTTAGGTCAGGGGAACACTGAAGCTTTCTTT. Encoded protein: CASSLGQGNTEAFF.

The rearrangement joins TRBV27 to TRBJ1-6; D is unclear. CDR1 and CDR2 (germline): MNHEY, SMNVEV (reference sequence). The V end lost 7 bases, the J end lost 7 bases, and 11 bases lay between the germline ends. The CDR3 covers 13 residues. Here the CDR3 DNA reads TGTGCCAGCACGCGGTTCCCGAATTCACCCCTCCACTTT. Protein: CASTRFPNSPLHF.

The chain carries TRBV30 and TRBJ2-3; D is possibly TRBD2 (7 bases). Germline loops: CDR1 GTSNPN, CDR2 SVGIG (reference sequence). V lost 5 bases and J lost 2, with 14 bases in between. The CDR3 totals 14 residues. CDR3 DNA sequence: TGTGCCTGGGGTAGCCGGGGGGCCACAGATACGCAGTATTTT. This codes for CAWGSRGATDTQYF.